The 10 T cell receptor beta chains in this list originate from one sample, sequenced in a study of Graves' ophthalmopathy and Graves' hyperthyroidism (dated by TCRdb to between 2018 and 2020). Sequenced using an Illumina HiSeq 2000. TCR beta CDR3 regions were amplified from RNA transcripts for repertoire sequencing. The first round of RT-PCR was done with HTBI primers and the Qiagen OneStep RT-PCR kit, and was followed by a second round of multiplex PCR, then size selection and purification. The public sequencing data were trimmed at Q25 with fastp and processed into clonotypes with MiXCR by TCRdb, which kept only in-frame beta chains. Identical CDR3 proteins give one entry, which carries the most common genes and DNA. Recorded for this sample are 300,000 or so distinct CDR3 sequences; around a sixth of them occurred a single time. Together, the top ten hold over 9% of the sample. The material sequenced was peripheral blood. The receptors shown here come from an adult man with Graves' ophthalmopathy.

In its sample, this clonotype was seen many times. The rearrangement links TRBV6-2 or TRBV6-3 to TRBJ2-7; 12 bases fit TRBD1. There are 14 residues in the CDR3. Germline V gene data show CDR1 as MNHEY and CDR2 as SVGEGT. Trimming at V came to 5 bases and at J to 6 bases, leaving 5 bases not matched to a gene. Here the CDR3 DNA reads TGTGCCAGCAGTCCCGGGACAGGGGGCGCCGAGCAGTACTTC. It codes for CASSPGTGGAEQYF.

This clonotype was seen just once. The rearrangement links TRBV6-2 or TRBV6-3 to TRBJ1-2; 9 bases line up with TRBD1. CDR3 length equals 13 residues. Germline V lookup: CDR1 MNHEY, CDR2 SVGEGT. Trimming at V came to 6 bases and at J to 10 bases, leaving 9 bases not matched to a gene. CDR3 nucleotides: TGTGCCAGCAGCCCGCCCGGACAGGGGTCCTACACCTTC. Protein sequence: CASSPPGQGSYTF.

The table lists this clonotype with many counts. The chain carries TRBV7-2 and TRBJ2-7, with 8 nucleotides matching TRBD2. The V gene's germline CDR1 is SGHTA and CDR2 FQGNSA. The length of the CDR3 is 16 residues. J lost 4 bases, V lost 3 bases, and 11 bases had no gene match. The CDR3 reads CASSFQGGRWRYEQYF. CDR3 nucleotides: TGTGCCAGCAGCTTCCAAGGCGGGAGGTGGAGGTACGAGCAGTACTTC.

This clonotype was counted many times. The V and J genes are TRBV3-1 and TRBJ2-7; D unclear. Germline V lookup: CDR1 LGHDT, CDR2 YNNKEL (reference sequence). V was pared by 4 bases and J by 0 bases, with 7 bases between. This CDR3 region has 13 residues. DNA of the CDR3: TGTGCCAGCAGCCGACTCTACTCCTACGAGCAGTACTTC. It specifies CASSRLYSYEQYF.

This clonotype has at least ten counts. The gene calls are TRBV7-8 and TRBJ1-5; D remains unclear. CDR3 length: 15 amino acids. The germline V and J ends were trimmed by 3 bases and 1 base, with 10 bases remaining between them. Per the germline V gene, CDR1 is SGHVS and CDR2 is FQNEAQ. DNA for the CDR3: TGTGCCAGCAGCTTTGGCAGCCACAGCAATCAGCCCCAGCATTTT. Protein: CASSFGSHSNQPQHF.

The rearrangement uses TRBV27 and TRBJ1-5; D is perhaps TRBD1 (5 bases). Trimming took off 5 bases at V and 5 bases at J, with 16 bases between the two ends. CDR3 size: 15 residues. Germline CDR1 reads MNHEY; CDR2 reads SMNVEV (reference sequence). In DNA form, the CDR3 reads TGTGCCAGCAGTCGCAAGGGAGGGGTCTATCAGCCCCAGCATTTT. Translating gives CASSRKGGVYQPQHF.

In this sample, this clonotype turned up many times. The rearrangement links TRBV30 to TRBJ2-5, with D unresolved. V dropped 2 bases and J dropped 3 bases, with 10 bases sitting between them. CDR3 length equals 13 residues. Germline V gene lookup returns CDR1 GTSNPN and CDR2 SVGIG (reference sequence). CDR3 sequence: CAWSKTRKETQYF. As DNA, the CDR3 is TGTGCCTGGAGTAAGACCAGGAAAGAGACCCAGTACTTC.

In this sample, this clonotype turned up many times. The chain recombines TRBV28 with TRBJ2-7; a possible D gene is TRBD1 (6 bases). The length of the CDR3 is 15 residues. CDR1 MDHEN and CDR2 SYDVKM come from the germline V gene. Trimming removed 6 bases from V and 9 bases from J, with 24 bases in between. The CDR3 DNA sequence: TGTGCCAGCAGCCCACGAACCCCCCCGGGACACCGGCAGTACTTC. Translation: CASSPRTPPGHRQYF.

This clonotype appeared many times. This rearrangement joins TRBV6-5 to TRBJ1-1, with D perhaps matching TRBD1 (5 bases). Looked up from germline, CDR1 is MNHEY and CDR2 is SVGAGI. The ends were cut back, 0 bases at V and 8 bases at J, with 19 bases in the middle. The CDR3 runs 16 residues. The CDR3 loop reads CASSYSGARGFREAFF. The DNA for the CDR3 is TGTGCCAGCAGTTACTCCGGGGCACGGGGTTTCAGAGAAGCTTTCTTT.

At least ten counts were recorded for this clonotype. The chain joins TRBV30 to TRBJ2-5, with TRBD1 identical over 8 bases. The germline V gene encodes CDR1 GTSNPN and CDR2 SVGIG (reference sequence). Unmatched junction bases numbered 3, after V lost 2 bases and J lost 4 bases. This CDR3 region has 13 residues. CDR3 amino acids: CAWSRDRLETQYF. The CDR3 coding sequence is TGTGCCTGGAGTAGGGACAGGCTAGAGACCCAGTACTTC.